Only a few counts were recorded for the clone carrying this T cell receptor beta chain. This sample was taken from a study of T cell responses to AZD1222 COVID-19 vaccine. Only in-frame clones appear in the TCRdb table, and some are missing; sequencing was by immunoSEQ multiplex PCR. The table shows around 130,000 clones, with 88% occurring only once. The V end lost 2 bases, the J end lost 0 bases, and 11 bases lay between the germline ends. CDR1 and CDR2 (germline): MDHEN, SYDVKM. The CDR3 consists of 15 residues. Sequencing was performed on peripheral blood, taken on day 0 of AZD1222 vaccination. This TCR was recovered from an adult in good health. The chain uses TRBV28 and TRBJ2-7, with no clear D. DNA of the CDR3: TGTGCCAGCAGTTTACCCCAGGCGAGCTCCTACGAGCAGTACTTC. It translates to CASSLPQASSYEQYF.